This record covers a single T cell receptor beta chain. The recovered donors of Cohort 3 showed two negative PCRs, clearance, or symptom resolution. The assay was immunoSEQ multiplex PCR, and TCRdb's table has in-frame clones only and misses some. The table lists 300,000 to 400,000 clones, over 75% of them singletons. V was shortened by 5 bases and J by 7 bases, with 15 bases between the two germline ends. Per germline, CDR1 SGHDN and CDR2 FVKESK. The CDR3 spans 13 residues. This sample was taken from a study of blood T cell repertoires in COVID-19. In the study overall: In each case, the material was cDNA or gDNA derived from T cells, B-cell-depleted T cells, or PBMCs.

Material for sequencing was PBMCs or T cells enriched from blood (not recorded which). The receptor comes from a man aged 18 to 30 who had recovered from COVID-19. This chain links TRBV14 with TRBJ2-7, with D perhaps matching TRBD1 (6 bases). DNA for the CDR3: TGTGCCAGCAGCGTAACAGGGCCGGGGGAGCAGTACTTC. Protein: CASSVTGPGEQYF.